A single sample gave rise to the 30 T cell receptor beta chains below, sequenced in a study of blood T cell repertoires in COVID-19. Generated by immunoSEQ multiplex PCR, the TCRdb table keeps only in-frame clones and is missing some. The repertoire holds 200,000 to 250,000 clones, with 70% to 85% as singletons. The sequencing input was PBMCs or T cells enriched from blood (not recorded which). The origin of the receptors is an older woman who had recovered from COVID-19.

A single count supports this clone. CDR3 bases: TGTGCCAGCAGCCCCGAACTCGGGGTAGAGACCCAGTACTTC. Its translation is CASSPELGVETQYF. The V gene is TRBV3-1 (or the pseudogene TRBV3-2), the J gene TRBJ2-5; D is perhaps TRBD2 (5 bases). The CDR3 contains 14 residues. Trimming left V 4 bases short and J 4 bases short, with 13 bases between. Per the germline V gene, CDR1 is LGHDT and CDR2 is YNNKEL (reference sequence).

This clone was seen at least ten times. The chain joins TRBV10-1 to TRBJ2-1; TRBD1 might be the D (6 bases). CDR3 length: 15 amino acids. Per the germline V gene, CDR1 is WNHNN and CDR2 is SYGVQD (reference sequence). V was clipped by 3 bases and J by 6 bases, with 15 bases between them. The CDR3 nucleotides read TGCGCCAGCAGTGATACAGGGATGGGTGGCAATGAGCAGTTCTTC. This sequence encodes CASSDTGMGGNEQFF.

V is TRBV7-9 and J is TRBJ1-6; TRBD1 matches at 8 bases. The V gene's germline CDR1 is SEHNR and CDR2 FQNEAQ (reference sequence). The V segment lost 2 bases and the J segment 3 bases; nucleotides outside the gene matches: 12. The CDR3 is 19 residues long. CDR3 sequence reads: CASSLHARQGTNYNSPLHF. CDR3 nucleotide sequence: TGTGCCAGCAGCTTACATGCCCGACAGGGGACAAACTATAATTCACCCCTCCACTTT.

With regard to this clone: The identical CDR3 is also encoded by other nucleotide sequences in the sample. The rearrangement links TRBV6-2 or TRBV6-3 to TRBJ1-5; weak D call: TRBD1 (6 bases). The V end lost 2 bases, the J end lost 4 bases, and 12 bases lay between the germline ends. Germline CDR1 reads MNHEY; CDR2 reads SVGEGT. The CDR3 is 15 amino acids. CDR3 protein: CASSYGQRGNQPQHF. CDR3 in DNA: TGTGCCAGCAGTTACGGACAGAGAGGTAATCAGCCCCAGCATTTT.

This clone was observed a single time. The chain is built from TRBV27 and TRBJ1-4; D might be TRBD1 (6 bases). CDR3 size: 12 residues. Germline CDR1 and CDR2: MNHEY and SMNVEV (reference sequence). Trimming cost V 8 bases and J 8 bases, with 12 bases left between them. The DNA of the CDR3 is TGTGCCAGCCGTTCAGGGGTAGAAAAACTGTTTTTT. Its translation: CASRSGVEKLFF.

This sequence joins TRBV27 and TRBJ2-1; maybe TRBD1 (6 bases). CDR3 length equals 14 residues. Germline assignment: CDR1 MNHEY and CDR2 SMNVEV (reference sequence). V was pared by 3 bases and J by 9 bases, with 15 bases between. Here the CDR3 reads CASSLRQGRSEQFF. The CDR3, as DNA: TGTGCCAGCAGTTTGAGGCAGGGGAGAAGTGAGCAGTTCTTC.

The rearrangement joins TRBV6-5 to TRBJ2-1; 8 bases map to TRBD2. The CDR3 runs 16 residues. The germline CDR1 and CDR2 sequences are MNHEY and SVGAGI. With 0 bases clipped from V and 3 bases from J, the junction kept 4 bases outside the gene matches. The CDR3 DNA sequence: TGTGCCAGCAGTTACTCTGGAGCGGGAGTCTACAATGAGCAGTTCTTC. It is translated as CASSYSGAGVYNEQFF.

V and J are TRBV25-1 and TRBJ2-7; the D gene is possibly TRBD1 (6 bases). The V and J ends lost 4 bases and 5 bases respectively, with 9 bases between them. The CDR3 is 12 amino acids. CDR1 is MGHDK, CDR2 SYGVNS, per germline. The CDR3 nucleotides read TGTGCCAGCAGTGGTCACAGGGACGAGCAGTACTTC. Protein: CASSGHRDEQYF.

V is TRBV5-5 and J is TRBJ1-1, with D perhaps matching TRBD1 (5 bases). This CDR3 region has 18 residues. Germline CDR1 and CDR2: SGHKS and YYEKEE (reference sequence). The V gene lost 6 bases and the J gene lost 1 base, with 25 bases spanning the gap. CDR3 DNA sequence: TGTGCCAGCACCCCGGGGACGCTCTTCGGGGGTCGGAACACTGAAGCTTTCTTT. As protein: CASTPGTLFGGRNTEAFF.

This clone has only one observation. This chain's CDR3 is CASSDSISRGFTGELFF. DNA for the CDR3: TGTGCCAGCAGTGACTCCATCTCCAGGGGGTTCACCGGGGAGCTGTTTTTT. This chain links TRBV6-4 with TRBJ2-2, with 7 bases that match TRBD1. CDR3 size: 17 residues. The J segment lost 4 bases and the V segment lost 0 bases, leaving 8 bases of the junction unmatched. Germline values: CDR1 MRHNA, CDR2 SNTAGT.

The CDR3 DNA reads as TGTGCCAGCAGTCCCACCCCGGGACTACAACTAGCCAAAAACATTCAGTACTTC. Translating it yields CASSPTPGLQLAKNIQYF. This rearrangement joins TRBV27 to TRBJ2-4, with TRBD2 identical over 7 bases. Germline trimming cut 5 bases from V and 0 bases from J; bases unmatched to any gene: 13. Germline V CDR1 and CDR2: MNHEY, SMNVEV (reference sequence). This CDR3 is 18 amino acids long.

The V and J genes are TRBV2 and TRBJ2-2; 10 bases are a match to TRBD1. This CDR3 contains 17 residues. The V gene's germline CDR1 is SNHLY and CDR2 FYNNEI. The J segment lost 0 bases and the V segment lost 10 bases, leaving 11 bases of the junction unmatched. CDR3 loop: CAIAPQDRGSNTGELFF. The CDR3 nucleotides read TGTGCCATCGCACCTCAGGACAGGGGGTCGAACACCGGGGAGCTGTTTTTT. Combining the CDR3 with reference TRBV2 and TRBJ2-2 gives the whole variable domain EPEVTQTPSHQVTQMGQEVILRCVPISNHLYFYWYRQILGQKVEFLVSFYNNEISEKSEIFDDQFSVERPDGSNFTLKIRSTKLEDSAMYFCAIAPQDRGSNTGELFFGEGSRLTVL.

This chain joins TRBV20-1 and TRBJ2-1; TRBD2 matches 9 bases. V dropped 3 bases and J dropped 4; count of bases not matched to a gene: 7. CDR3 size: 15 residues. Germline CDR1 reads DFQATT; CDR2 reads SNEGSKA (reference sequence). The CDR3 DNA reads as TGCAGTGCTAGTTTGTTAGCGGGGGCGTACAATGAGCAGTTCTTC. It encodes CSASLLAGAYNEQFF.

The V gene is TRBV18, the J gene TRBJ2-5, with 14 positions matching TRBD2. After removal of 3 bases from V and 5 bases from J, the junction contained 8 bases not matched to a gene. Germline CDR1 and CDR2: KGHSH and LQKENI. This CDR3 contains 17 residues. The CDR3 region is CASSPQTSGGAWETQYF. The CDR3 region has the DNA TGTGCCAGCTCACCCCAGACTAGCGGGGGGGCCTGGGAGACCCAGTACTTC.

This chain connects TRBV4-2 to TRBJ1-2, with 8 bases lining up with TRBD1. CDR1 and CDR2 (germline): LGHNA, YNFKEQ. V lost 1 base and J lost 0; bases outside the gene matches: 10. The CDR3 spans 18 residues. The CDR3 reads CASSQGIQGATANYGYTF. DNA for the CDR3: TGTGCCAGCAGCCAAGGGATCCAGGGGGCGACGGCTAACTATGGCTACACCTTC.

This chain uses TRBV24-1 with TRBJ2-3; 8 bases agree with TRBD2. Germline V CDR1 and CDR2: KGHDR, SFDVKD. The V gene end was trimmed by 0 bases and the J gene end by 5 bases; junction bases not matched to a gene: 12. The CDR3 is made up of 18 amino acids. CDR3: CATSDLGLAGSGKDTQYF. In DNA, the CDR3 is TGTGCCACCAGTGATTTGGGGTTAGCGGGGTCAGGGAAAGATACGCAGTATTTT.

Here the CDR3 DNA reads TGTGCCAGCAGTGACACTGGACTGCAAGAGACCCAGTACTTC. This encodes CASSDTGLQETQYF. V and J are TRBV6-1 and TRBJ2-5; the D gene is possibly TRBD2 (5 bases). V was clipped by 3 bases and J by 2 bases, with 10 bases between them. In germline, CDR1 is MNHNS, CDR2 SASEGT. CDR3 length: 14 residues.

This clone was counted only a few times. The chain joins TRBV7-3 to TRBJ2-3; 8 positions match TRBD2. V shed 0 bases and J 6 bases; nucleotides not matched to a gene: 5. CDR3 length: 15 amino acids. The germline CDR1 and CDR2 sequences are SGHTA and FQGTGA. CDR3 bases: TGTGCCAGCAGCTTAACAGGGACTAGTTGGGATACGCAGTATTTT. It encodes CASSLTGTSWDTQYF.

The chain combines TRBV7-9 with TRBJ1-2, with D unresolved. The V end lost 1 base, the J end lost 8 bases, and 14 bases lay between the germline ends. The CDR3 length is 14 residues. CDR1 SEHNR and CDR2 FQNEAQ come from the germline V gene (reference sequence). CDR3 residues: CASSLDSGGGGYTF. The CDR3 coding sequence is TGTGCCAGCAGCTTAGATTCGGGAGGTGGCGGCTACACCTTC.

This clone was counted only a few times. The V call is TRBV6-5, the J call TRBJ2-3; a possible D gene is TRBD2 (7 bases). This CDR3 has 15 amino acids. Deletions cut 8 bases from V and 6 bases from J, with 21 bases between. CDR1 and CDR2 (germline): MNHEY, SVGAGI. The CDR3 DNA reads as TGTGCCAGCTCCTCTAGAGGGGGGGGGCCGGATACGCAGTATTTT. Amino acid sequence: CASSSRGGGPDTQYF.

This chain connects TRBV4-2 to TRBJ1-5, with TRBD1 matching over 9 bases. J lost 5 bases, V lost 0 bases, and 14 bases had no gene match. CDR1 is LGHNA and CDR2 is YNFKEQ in the germline V gene. The CDR3 length is 19 residues. In DNA, the CDR3 is TGTGCCAGCAGCCAAGATGCGGGACAGGGATTGGGGTGGTATCAGCCCCAGCATTTT. It is translated as CASSQDAGQGLGWYQPQHF.

The chain joins TRBV28 to TRBJ2-7, with 10 nucleotides matching TRBD2. V shed 5 bases, J shed 9 bases, and the junction held 13 bases outside the gene matches. The germline CDR1 and CDR2 sequences are MDHEN and SYDVKM. The CDR3 extends over 15 amino acids. The CDR3: CASSPSLAGTDRQYF. CDR3 DNA sequence: TGTGCCAGCAGTCCCTCACTAGCGGGGACGGATCGGCAGTACTTC.

V and J are TRBV7-6 and TRBJ1-6; maybe TRBD1 (5 bases). V gave up 1 base and J gave up 8 bases, with 12 bases separating them. The CDR3 runs 15 residues. CDR1 SGHVS and CDR2 FNYEAQ come from the germline V gene. CDR3 residues: CASSLGTRDDSPLHF. Written as DNA, the CDR3 is TGTGCCAGCAGCTTAGGGACCAGGGATGATTCACCCCTCCACTTT.

The rearrangement joins TRBV11-2 to TRBJ2-1; possible D gene TRBD1, 6 bases. CDR3 size: 14 residues. Trimming cost V 7 bases and J 0 bases, with 10 bases left between them. Germline CDR1 SGHAT, CDR2 FQNNGV. CDR3 in DNA: TGTGCCAGCACCACAGGGTACTCCTACAATGAGCAGTTCTTC. This codes for CASTTGYSYNEQFF.

The chain couples TRBV5-4 to TRBJ2-6; no clear D. The germline V gene has CDR1 SGHNT and CDR2 YYREEE (reference sequence). Trimming pared 0 bases from V and 0 bases from J, leaving 4 bases between. CDR3 length: 15 amino acids. In DNA form, the CDR3 reads TGTGCCAGCAGCTTGGAGCGCTCTGGGGCCAACGTCCTGACTTTC. Amino acid sequence: CASSLERSGANVLTF. Variable domain in full (rest from reference TRBV5-4 and TRBJ2-6): ETGVTQSPTHLIKTRGQQVTLRCSSQSGHNTVSWYQQALGQGPQFIFQYYREEENGRGNFPPRFSGLQFPNYSSELNVNALELDDSALYLCASSLERSGANVLTFGAGSRLTVL.

The chain employs TRBV5-1 and TRBJ2-7, with TRBD1 matching over 9 bases. The CDR3 runs to 13 residues. The trim removed 5 bases at V and 5 bases at J, leaving 5 bases unmatched. Germline CDR1 is SGHRS and CDR2 is YFSETQ. In DNA, the CDR3 is TGCGCCAGCAGGGGGACAGGGTTCCACGAGCAGTACTTC. Protein: CASRGTGFHEQYF.

This clone has just one count. The CDR3 DNA reads TGCGCCAGCAGCCTCACACAGGTGAACACTGAAGCTTTCTTT. It codes for CASSLTQVNTEAFF. This rearrangement joins TRBV10-1 to TRBJ1-1; possibly TRBD1 for D (5 bases). Germline values: CDR1 WNHNN, CDR2 SYGVQD (reference sequence). The length of the CDR3 is 14 residues. V was trimmed by 6 bases and J by 0 bases, leaving 11 bases between them.

The J gene is TRBJ2-7, the V gene TRBV9; no definite D call. Per the germline V gene, CDR1 is SGDLS and CDR2 is YYNGEE. Between the trimmed V and J ends, which lost 4 bases and 3 bases, there was a span of 17 bases. The CDR3 has 15 amino acids. The CDR3 DNA is TGTGCCAGCAGCCTTCCTTGGAGCTCCGACTACGAGCAGTACTTC. Translation gives CASSLPWSSDYEQYF.

This clone was picked up a small number of times. CDR3 DNA sequence: TGCGCCAGCAGTGGTGGGCCTAGCGGGAGCATAAGCTACGAGCAGTACTTC. Translating it yields CASSGGPSGSISYEQYF. This chain connects TRBV5-1 to TRBJ2-7; 10 bases are shared with TRBD2. Germline CDR1 reads SGHRS; CDR2 reads YFSETQ. The CDR3 has 17 residues. V was clipped by 5 bases and J by 3 bases; unmatched bases: 14.

The table lists this clone with a count of one. The chain couples TRBV11-3 to TRBJ2-3; 8 bases align to TRBD2. The CDR3 runs 16 residues. Germline lookup yields CDR1 SGHNT and CDR2 YENEEA. V was clipped by 2 bases and J by 7 bases; unmatched bases: 11. DNA of the CDR3: TGTGCCAGCAGCTTAATCGGCGGGGGGATGGAAAATACGCAGTATTTT. This translates into CASSLIGGGMENTQYF.